The clone carrying this T cell receptor beta chain was observed at least ten times. Its antigen is not known. Amplified TCR beta CDR3 regions came from RNA transcripts. The study used the HTBI primer set for a first-round RT-PCR of the TCR CDR3. TCRdb ran MiXCR on the multiplex PCR reads and lists one entry per CDR3 protein. The table has approximately 600,000 distinct CDR3 sequences, 14% seen once. This sample stems from a study of T cells in Graves' hyperthyroidism and ophthalmopathy. In the study overall: Peripheral blood was taken when the disease was first diagnosed, before any treatment began. Study-level points and caveats: In validation, the model predicted ophthalmopathy. These predictions came a median approximately 6.5 months before onset.

Germline values: CDR1 SEHNR, CDR2 FQNEAQ (reference sequence). V lost 5 bases to trimming and J lost 2 bases, with 6 bases between them. This CDR3 spans 12 amino acids. Source material: blood. The TCR sequence derives from a woman younger than 35 with Graves' ophthalmopathy. V and J are TRBV7-9 and TRBJ1-1; the D is unclear. The CDR3 bases are TGTGCCAGCAGCCAGCAAAACACTGAAGCTTTCTTT. Its protein is CASSQQNTEAFF.